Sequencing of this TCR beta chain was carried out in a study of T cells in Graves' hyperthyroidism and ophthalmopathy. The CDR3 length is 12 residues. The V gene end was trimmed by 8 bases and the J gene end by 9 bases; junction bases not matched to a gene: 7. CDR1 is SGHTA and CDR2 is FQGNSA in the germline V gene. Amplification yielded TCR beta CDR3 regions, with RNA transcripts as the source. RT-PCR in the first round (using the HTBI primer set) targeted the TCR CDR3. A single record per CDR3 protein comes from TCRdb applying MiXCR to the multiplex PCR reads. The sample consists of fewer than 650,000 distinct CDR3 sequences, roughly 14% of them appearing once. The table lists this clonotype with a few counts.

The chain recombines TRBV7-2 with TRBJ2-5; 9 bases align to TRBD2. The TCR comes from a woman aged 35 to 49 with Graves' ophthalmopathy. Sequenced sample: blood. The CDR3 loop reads CASGIAGVAQYF. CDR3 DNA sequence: TGTGCCAGCGGTATAGCGGGAGTAGCCCAGTACTTC.